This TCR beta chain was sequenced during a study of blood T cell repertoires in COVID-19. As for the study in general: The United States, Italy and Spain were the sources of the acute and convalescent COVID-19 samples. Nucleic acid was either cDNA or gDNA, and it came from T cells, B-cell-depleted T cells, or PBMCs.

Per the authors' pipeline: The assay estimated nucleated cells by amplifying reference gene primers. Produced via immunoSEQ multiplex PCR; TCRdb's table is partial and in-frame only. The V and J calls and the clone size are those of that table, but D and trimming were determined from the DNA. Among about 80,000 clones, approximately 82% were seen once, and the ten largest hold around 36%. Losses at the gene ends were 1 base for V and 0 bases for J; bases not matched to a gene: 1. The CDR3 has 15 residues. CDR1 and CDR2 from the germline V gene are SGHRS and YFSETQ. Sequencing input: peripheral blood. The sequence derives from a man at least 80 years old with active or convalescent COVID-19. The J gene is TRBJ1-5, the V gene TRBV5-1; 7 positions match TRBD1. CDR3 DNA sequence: TGCGCCAGCAGCTTGACAGGGGTTAGCAATCAGCCCCAGCATTTT. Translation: CASSLTGVSNQPQHF.